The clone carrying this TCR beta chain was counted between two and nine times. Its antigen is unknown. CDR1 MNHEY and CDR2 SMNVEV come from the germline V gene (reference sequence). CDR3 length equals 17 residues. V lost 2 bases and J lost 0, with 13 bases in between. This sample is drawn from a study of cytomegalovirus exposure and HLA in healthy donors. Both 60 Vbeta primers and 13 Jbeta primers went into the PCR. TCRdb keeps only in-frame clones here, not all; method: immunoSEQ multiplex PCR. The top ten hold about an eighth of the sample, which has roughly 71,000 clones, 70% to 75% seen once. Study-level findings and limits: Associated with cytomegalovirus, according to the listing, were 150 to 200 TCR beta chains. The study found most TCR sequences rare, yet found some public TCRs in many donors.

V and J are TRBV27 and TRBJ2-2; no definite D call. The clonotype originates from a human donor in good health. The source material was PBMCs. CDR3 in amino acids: CASSLSSASANTGELFF. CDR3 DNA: TGTGCCAGCAGTTTAAGTTCGGCAAGCGCGAACACCGGGGAGCTGTTTTTT.